A selection of T cell receptor beta chains follows, all from one sample in a study of T cells in narcolepsy. Profiling relied on immunoSEQ multiplex PCR, and the TCRdb table lists in-frame clones only, not all of them. This table holds approximately 25,000 clones, around 78% found once. The sample consisted of CD45RA- memory CD4+ T cells from PBMCs. Receptors were obtained from a human donor with narcolepsy. The CDR3 runs from the conserved cysteine through the conserved F or W. The D gene is left open where the match is weak. For some rows the clone size is stated as once, few or many, or as a class when expanded; others skip it.

j_call | v_call | clone_size | d_call | cdr3_nt | cdr3_aa
TRBJ2-7 | TRBV6-1 | few | TRBD1 | TGTGCCAGCAGTCTAAGGACAGGGGCCTACGAGCAGTACTTC | CASSLRTGAYEQYF
TRBJ1-1 | TRBV7-9 | - | - | TGTGCCAGCAGCTTAGCGGTGGGCACTGAAGCTTTCTTT | CASSLAVGTEAFF
TRBJ1-5 | TRBV18 | - | - | TGTGCCAGCTCACCTAAGGGGGGCAATCAGCCCCAGCATTTT | CASSPKGGNQPQHF
TRBJ2-7 | TRBV5-6 | once | TRBD2 | TGTGCCAGCAGGTTTAGCGGGGGTTACGAGCAGTACTTC | CASRFSGGYEQYF
TRBJ1-2 | TRBV6-1 | - | - | TGTGCCAGCAGTGCTAATGGGGAGTGGGGCTACACCTTC | CASSANGEWGYTF
TRBJ1-6 | TRBV7-3 | - | - | TGTGCCAGCAGCTTAGTAAGGGGGAACAATTCACCCCTCCACTTT | CASSLVRGNNSPLHF
TRBJ1-6 | TRBV18 | - | - | TGTGCCAGCTCACTGTATTCTCAGTCAACCTCCACTGGTTCACCCCTCCACTTT | CASSLYSQSTSTGSPLHF
TRBJ2-7 | TRBV6-6 | - | TRBD2 | TGTGCCAGCACGACTAGCGGGACCTGGCGCGAGCAGTACTTC | CASTTSGTWREQYF
TRBJ1-1 | TRBV6-1 | few | - | TGTGCCAGCAGGGAACAGGGATGGAACACTGAAGCTTTCTTT | CASREQGWNTEAFF
TRBJ2-1 | TRBV6-1 | - | TRBD1 | TGTGCCAGCAGTGGACGGACAGGGGGCAGCGACAATGAGCAGTTCTTC | CASSGRTGGSDNEQFF
TRBJ2-5 | TRBV14 | - | - | TGTGCCAGCAGCCTCCTCGCGGCTAGCAAGGAGACCCAGTACTTC | CASSLLAASKETQYF
TRBJ1-5 | TRBV19 | - | TRBD1 | TGTGCCAGTGCCTCGGGGACAGGGGGTACGGGCAATCAGCCCCAGCATTTT | CASASGTGGTGNQPQHF
TRBJ1-6 | TRBV2 | - | - | TGTGCCAGCAGTGAATGGTCCGGGGTTAGTAATTCACCCCTCCACTTT | CASSEWSGVSNSPLHF
TRBJ2-1 | TRBV5-1 | - | TRBD1 | TGCGCCAGCAGCTTGGACAGGGGCTACAATGAGCAGTTCTTC | CASSLDRGYNEQFF
TRBJ2-3 | TRBV18 | - | - | TGTGCCAGCTCACCACCGGGCAGGGGGGTTACAGATACGCAGTATTTT | CASSPPGRGVTDTQYF
TRBJ2-7 | TRBV7-9 | - | - | TGTGCCAGCAGCTTAGGCAGGGGACGCGAGCAGTACTTC | CASSLGRGREQYF
TRBJ1-5 | TRBV7-9 | - | TRBD1 | TGTGCCAGCAGCCCGACAGGGACTCAGCCCCAGCATTTT | CASSPTGTQPQHF
TRBJ2-2 | TRBV5-6 | - | - | TGTGCCAGCAGCTACGATTTGACCGGGGAGCTGTTTTTT | CASSYDLTGELFF
TRBJ2-5 | TRBV9 | - | - | TGTGCCAGCAGCGTAGGGTCTAGCCTAGAGACCCAGTACTTC | CASSVGSSLETQYF
TRBJ2-2 | TRBV7-3 | - | - | TGTGCCAGCAGCTTAACACTAGCCACGAACACCGGGGAGCTGTTTTTT | CASSLTLATNTGELFF
TRBJ2-5 | TRBV4-1 | - | - | TGCGCCAGCAGCCCGCCGGGAGTGGGGAAAGAGACCCAGTACTTC | CASSPPGVGKETQYF
TRBJ1-1 | TRBV30 | few | - | TGTGCCTGGAGGTTGGGGGCGCAGAACACTGAAGCTTTCTTT | CAWRLGAQNTEAFF
TRBJ2-7 | TRBV4-2 | - | TRBD2 | TGTGCCAGCAGCCAACTGAACAATAGCGGGGGGGATGCCTACGAGCAGTACTTC | CASSQLNNSGGDAYEQYF
TRBJ2-2 | TRBV2 | - | - | TGTGCCAGCAGCGGACGGACAGCGAACACCGGGGAGCTGTTTTTT | CASSGRTANTGELFF
TRBJ2-7 | TRBV5-1 | - | - | TGCGCCAGCAGCCACCCACCCTTGACTCGGGACAGTAAGCTTCGGGGGCCCTACGAGCAGTACTTC | CASSHPPLTRDSKLRGPYEQYF
TRBJ1-2 | TRBV18 | - | TRBD1 | TGTGCCAGCTCACGACTGGACAGGGGTGATGGCTACACCTTC | CASSRLDRGDGYTF
TRBJ2-7 | TRBV11-3 | - | - | TGTGCCAGCAGCCCCCAGAATTCCTACGAGCAGTACTTC | CASSPQNSYEQYF
TRBJ1-6 | TRBV5-5 | - | - | TGTGCCAGCAGCTATCGTCTGACCCCCGGGGGTAGCTATAATTCACCCCTCCACTTT | CASSYRLTPGGSYNSPLHF
TRBJ2-7 | TRBV18 | - | - | TGTGCCAGCTCACCGTCGCCGGGGACCCGGGAGCAGTACTTC | CASSPSPGTREQYF
TRBJ2-7 | TRBV5-4 | few | - | TGTGCCAGCAGCTTGGCGGCAGGCAAAAACTACGAGCAGTACTTC | CASSLAAGKNYEQYF
TRBJ1-6 | TRBV9 | - | - | TGTGCCAGCAGCGTAGAAGTTATGCTGGGGAATTCACCCCTCCACTTT | CASSVEVMLGNSPLHF
TRBJ2-5 | TRBV6-1 | - | TRBD1 | TGTGCCAGCAGTACGAACAGGGGAAGGAAGACCCAGTACTTC | CASSTNRGRKTQYF
TRBJ1-6 | TRBV6-1 | - | TRBD1 | TGTGCCGGAAAGACAGGGGACTCACCCCTCCACTTT | CAGKTGDSPLHF
TRBJ2-7 | TRBV6-6 | - | - | TGTGCCAGCAGATCCACAGGGCCCTACGAGCAGTACTTC | CASRSTGPYEQYF
TRBJ2-7 | TRBV7-3 | - | - | TGTGCCAGCAGCGTATCCTGGACGTCCGAGCAGTACTTC | CASSVSWTSEQYF
TRBJ2-1 | TRBV9 | - | - | TGTGCCAGCAGCGTCGATCCGATGGGGAATGAGCAGTTCTTC | CASSVDPMGNEQFF
TRBJ2-2 | TRBV30 | - | - | TGTGCCTGGAGGGCCAGGGGGGCCTCGGTCGGGGAGCTGTTTTTT | CAWRARGASVGELFF
TRBJ1-3 | TRBV6-1 | few | - | TGTGCCAGCAGCCTATGGGGCCAGGGAAACACCATATATTTT | CASSLWGQGNTIYF
TRBJ2-7 | TRBV11-1 | - | TRBD2 | TGTGCCAGCAGCCCCCGGACTAGCGGGGGGGCCATCGTTTACGAGCAGTACTTC | CASSPRTSGGAIVYEQYF
TRBJ2-7 | TRBV11-2 | few | TRBD2 | TGTGCCAGCAGCTTAGATGGTCGACTAGCGGGGGGCTACGAGCAGTACTTC | CASSLDGRLAGGYEQYF
TRBJ2-1 | TRBV2 | once | TRBD1 | TGTGCCAGCAGTACCGGGACAGGGTTGGTGAATGAGCAGTTCTTC | CASSTGTGLVNEQFF
TRBJ1-5 | TRBV27 | - | TRBD1 | TGTGCCAGCAGTTTGGGAGGGGGCGGCCATCAGCCCCAGCATTTT | CASSLGGGGHQPQHF
TRBJ1-1 | TRBV7-9 | once | - | TGTGCCAGCAGCTTACGGATGAGGATCCCCACACCCATTAACACTGAAGCTTTCTTT | CASSLRMRIPTPINTEAFF
TRBJ2-1 | TRBV13 | - | - | TGTGCCAGCAGCTCCCACCCCAGTGGAGAGCAGTTCTTC | CASSSHPSGEQFF
TRBJ1-1 | TRBV2 | once | - | TGTGCCAGCATTTCAACAGGGACCACTGAAGCTTTCTTT | CASISTGTTEAFF
TRBJ1-5 | TRBV21-1 | - | - | TGTGCCAGCAGCAAAGGGGGGGATTTTCAGCCCCAGCATTTT | CASSKGGDFQPQHF